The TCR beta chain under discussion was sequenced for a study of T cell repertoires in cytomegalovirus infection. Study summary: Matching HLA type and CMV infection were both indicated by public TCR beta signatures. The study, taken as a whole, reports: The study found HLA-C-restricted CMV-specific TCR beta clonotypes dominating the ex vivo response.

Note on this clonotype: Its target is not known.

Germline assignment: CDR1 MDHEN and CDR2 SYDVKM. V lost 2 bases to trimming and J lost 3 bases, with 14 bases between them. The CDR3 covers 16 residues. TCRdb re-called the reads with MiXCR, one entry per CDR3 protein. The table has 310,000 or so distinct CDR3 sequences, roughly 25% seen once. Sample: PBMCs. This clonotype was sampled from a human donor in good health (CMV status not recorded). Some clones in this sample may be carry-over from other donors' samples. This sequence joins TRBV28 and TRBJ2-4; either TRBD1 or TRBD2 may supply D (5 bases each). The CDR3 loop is CASSLVGEGDKNIQYF. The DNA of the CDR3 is TGTGCCAGCAGTTTAGTGGGAGAAGGGGACAAAAACATTCAGTACTTC.